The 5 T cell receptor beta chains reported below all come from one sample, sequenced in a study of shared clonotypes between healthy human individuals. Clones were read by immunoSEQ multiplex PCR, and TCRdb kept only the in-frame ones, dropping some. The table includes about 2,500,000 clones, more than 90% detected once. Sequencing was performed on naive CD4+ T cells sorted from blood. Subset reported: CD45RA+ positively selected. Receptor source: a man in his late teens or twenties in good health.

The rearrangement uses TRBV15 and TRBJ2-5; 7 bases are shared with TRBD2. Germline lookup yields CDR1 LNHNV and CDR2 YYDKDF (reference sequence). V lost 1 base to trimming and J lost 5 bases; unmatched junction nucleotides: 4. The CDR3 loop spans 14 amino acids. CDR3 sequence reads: CATSRGTSPETQYF. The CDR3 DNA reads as TGTGCCACCAGCAGAGGGACTAGTCCGGAGACCCAGTACTTC.

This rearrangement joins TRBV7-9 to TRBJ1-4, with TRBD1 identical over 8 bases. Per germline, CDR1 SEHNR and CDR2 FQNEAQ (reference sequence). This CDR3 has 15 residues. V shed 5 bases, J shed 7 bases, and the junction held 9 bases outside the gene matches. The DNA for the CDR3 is TGTGCCAGCAGCGCCCTTCCCGGGACAGGTGAAAAACTGTTTTTT. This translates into CASSALPGTGEKLFF.

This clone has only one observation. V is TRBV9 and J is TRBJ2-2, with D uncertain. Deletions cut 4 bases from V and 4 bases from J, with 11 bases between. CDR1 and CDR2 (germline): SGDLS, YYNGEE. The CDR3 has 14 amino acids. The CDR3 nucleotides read TGTGCCAGCAGCTCCGTCCTTGGCACCGGGGAGCTGTTTTTT. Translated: CASSSVLGTGELFF.

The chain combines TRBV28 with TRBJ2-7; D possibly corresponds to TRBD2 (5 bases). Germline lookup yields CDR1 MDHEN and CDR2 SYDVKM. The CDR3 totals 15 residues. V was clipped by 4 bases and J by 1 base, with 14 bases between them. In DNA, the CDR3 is TGTGCCAGCAGTTCCCAGGTAACGGGGTCCTACGAGCAGTACTTC. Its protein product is CASSSQVTGSYEQYF.

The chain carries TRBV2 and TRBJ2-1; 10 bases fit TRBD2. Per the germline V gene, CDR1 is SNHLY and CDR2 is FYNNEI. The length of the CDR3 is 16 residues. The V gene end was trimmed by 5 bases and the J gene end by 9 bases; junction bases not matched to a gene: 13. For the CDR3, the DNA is TGTGCCAGCAGTCCCCAGGGGCTAGCGGGAGCAGGTGAGCAGTTCTTC. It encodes CASSPQGLAGAGEQFF.